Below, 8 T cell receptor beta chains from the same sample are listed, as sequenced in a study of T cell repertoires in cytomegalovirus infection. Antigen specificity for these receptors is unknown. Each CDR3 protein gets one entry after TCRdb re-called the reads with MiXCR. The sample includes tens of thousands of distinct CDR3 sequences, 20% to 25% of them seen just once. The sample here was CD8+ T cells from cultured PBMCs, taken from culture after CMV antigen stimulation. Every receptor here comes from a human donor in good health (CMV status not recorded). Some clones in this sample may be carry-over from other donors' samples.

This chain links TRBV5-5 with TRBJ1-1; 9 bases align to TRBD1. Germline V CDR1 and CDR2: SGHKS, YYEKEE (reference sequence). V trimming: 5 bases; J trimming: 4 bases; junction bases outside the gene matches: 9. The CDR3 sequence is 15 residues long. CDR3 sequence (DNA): TGTGCCAGCAGTTCCGGGACAGGGTTTGTCACTGAAGCTTTCTTT. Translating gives CASSSGTGFVTEAFF.

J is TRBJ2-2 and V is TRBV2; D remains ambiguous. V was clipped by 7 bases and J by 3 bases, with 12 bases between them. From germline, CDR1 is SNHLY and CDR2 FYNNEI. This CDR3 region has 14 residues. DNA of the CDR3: TGTGCCAGCATCGCCGGGCCCTACACCGGGGAGCTGTTTTTT. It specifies CASIAGPYTGELFF.

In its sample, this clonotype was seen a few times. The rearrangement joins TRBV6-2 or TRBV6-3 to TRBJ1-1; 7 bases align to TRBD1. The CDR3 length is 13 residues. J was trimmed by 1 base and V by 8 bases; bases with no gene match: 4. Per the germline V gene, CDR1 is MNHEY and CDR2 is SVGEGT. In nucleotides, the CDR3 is TGTGCCAGCGGCGGGACAGAGAACACTGAAGCTTTCTTT. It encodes CASGGTENTEAFF.

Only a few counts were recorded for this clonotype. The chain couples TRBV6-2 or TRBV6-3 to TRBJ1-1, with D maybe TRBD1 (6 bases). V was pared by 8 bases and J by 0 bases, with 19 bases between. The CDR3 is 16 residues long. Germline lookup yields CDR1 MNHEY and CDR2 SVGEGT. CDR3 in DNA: TGTGCCAGCGGTAAGGGTCGGACAGACATGAACACTGAAGCTTTCTTT. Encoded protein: CASGKGRTDMNTEAFF.

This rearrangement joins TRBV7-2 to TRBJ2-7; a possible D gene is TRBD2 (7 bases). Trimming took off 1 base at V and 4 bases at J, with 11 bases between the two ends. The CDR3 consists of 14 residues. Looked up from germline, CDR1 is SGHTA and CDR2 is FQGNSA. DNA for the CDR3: TGTGCCAGCAGCTTAGGTGGGGGGGCGTACGAGCAGTACTTC. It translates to CASSLGGGAYEQYF.

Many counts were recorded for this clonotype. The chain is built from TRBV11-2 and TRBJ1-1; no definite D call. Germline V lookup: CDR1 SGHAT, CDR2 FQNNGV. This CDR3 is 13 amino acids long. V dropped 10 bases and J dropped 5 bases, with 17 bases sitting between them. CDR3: CATAPDWETEAFF. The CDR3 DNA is TGTGCCACGGCCCCGGACTGGGAGACTGAAGCTTTCTTT.

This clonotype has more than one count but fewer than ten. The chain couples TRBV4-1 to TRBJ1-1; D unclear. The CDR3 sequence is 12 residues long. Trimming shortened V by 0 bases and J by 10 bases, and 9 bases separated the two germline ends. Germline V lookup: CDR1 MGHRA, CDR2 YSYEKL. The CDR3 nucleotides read TGCGCCAGCAGCCAAGATTTTTCTAGAGCTTTCTTT. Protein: CASSQDFSRAFF.

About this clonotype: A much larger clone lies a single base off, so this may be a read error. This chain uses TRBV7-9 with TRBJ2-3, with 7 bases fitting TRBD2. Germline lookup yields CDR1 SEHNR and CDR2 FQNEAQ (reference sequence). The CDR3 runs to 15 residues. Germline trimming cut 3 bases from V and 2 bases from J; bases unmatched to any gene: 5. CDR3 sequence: CASSFMTSTTDTQYF. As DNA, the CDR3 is TGTGCCAGCAGCTTCATGACTAGCACCACAGATACGCAGTATTTT.